A single sample is the source of the 24 T cell receptor beta chains below, sequenced in a study of technical replicates of blood from a few donors. The protocol was immunoSEQ multiplex PCR, while the TCRdb copy is restricted to in-frame clones and leaves out a portion. The table records about 76,000 clones, roughly 90% of them present only once. What was sequenced was T cells isolated from PBMCs. These receptor sequences come from a human donor in good health.

This clone was seen a single time. This rearrangement joins TRBV5-1 to TRBJ2-1; D may be TRBD2 (6 bases). Germline CDR1 SGHRS, CDR2 YFSETQ. The CDR3 sequence is 15 residues long. Trimming cost V 4 bases and J 0 bases, with 11 bases left between them. The CDR3 loop reads CASSAGTVSYNEQFF. The CDR3 nucleotides read TGCGCCAGCAGCGCGGGGACTGTCTCCTACAATGAGCAGTTCTTC. Full variable domain (remainder filled in from reference TRBV5-1 and TRBJ2-1): KAGVTQTPRYLIKTRGQQVTLSCSPISGHRSVSWYQQTPGQGLQFLFEYFSETQRNKGNFPGRFSGRQFSNSRSEMNVSTLELGDSALYLCASSAGTVSYNEQFFGPGTRLTVL.

This rearrangement joins TRBV11-2 to TRBJ1-3, with 7 nucleotides matching TRBD1. Germline V gene lookup returns CDR1 SGHAT and CDR2 FQNNGV. The ends lost 3 bases at V and 0 bases at J; junction bases unmatched: 8. The CDR3 consists of 17 residues. The CDR3 nucleotides read TGTGCCAGCAGCTTTCTCGGGACAGCCGGCTCTGGAAACACCATATATTTT. It yields the protein CASSFLGTAGSGNTIYF.

This clone has more than one count but fewer than ten. This chain links TRBV7-2 with TRBJ2-2; 7 nucleotides match TRBD2. The ends lost 0 bases at V and 8 bases at J; junction bases unmatched: 9. This CDR3 contains 16 residues. Germline assignment: CDR1 SGHTA and CDR2 FQGNSA. The CDR3 protein is CASSLAPRLAAGELFF. Written as DNA, the CDR3 is TGTGCCAGCAGCTTAGCTCCCCGACTAGCTGCGGGGGAGCTGTTTTTT.

V is TRBV5-1 and J is TRBJ1-3, with a possible D match to TRBD1 (5 bases). The V end was cut by 4 bases, the J end by 0 bases, with 14 bases between. This CDR3 is 16 amino acids long. CDR1 is SGHRS and CDR2 is YFSETQ in the germline V gene. The CDR3 sequence: CASSLGTPGSGNTIYF. CDR3 DNA sequence: TGCGCCAGCAGCCTCGGGACTCCCGGCTCTGGAAACACCATATATTTT.

V is TRBV6-4 and J is TRBJ1-5; D is undetermined. Trimming pared 0 bases from V and 6 bases from J, leaving 6 bases between. The length of the CDR3 is 13 residues. The germline V gene encodes CDR1 MRHNA and CDR2 SNTAGT. As DNA, the CDR3 is TGTGCCAGCAGTGACTCCGAGAGTCAGCCCCAGCATTTT. This encodes CASSDSESQPQHF.

V gene TRBV6-5 combines with J gene TRBJ1-2; D ambiguous. Germline V gives CDR1 MNHEY, CDR2 SVGAGI. The CDR3 spans 13 residues. With 6 bases removed from V and 2 bases from J, the gap between germline ends came to 10 bases. CDR3 in amino acids: CASRSAQNYGYTF. The CDR3 coding sequence is TGTGCCAGCAGGTCCGCCCAGAACTATGGCTACACCTTC.

V is TRBV4-1 and J is TRBJ1-6; 10 nucleotides match TRBD1. The germline gives CDR1 MGHRA, CDR2 YSYEKL. With 2 bases clipped from V and 0 bases from J, the junction kept 10 bases outside the gene matches. The CDR3 sequence is 20 residues long. The CDR3 region is CASSQSRWDRGGSYNSPLHF. The DNA of the CDR3 is TGCGCCAGCAGCCAATCGCGTTGGGACAGGGGCGGCTCCTATAATTCACCCCTCCACTTT.

The rearrangement links TRBV7-8 to TRBJ1-5, with TRBD1 as a possible D gene (5 bases). This CDR3 spans 15 amino acids. With 5 bases removed from V and 2 bases from J, the gap between germline ends came to 13 bases. The germline gives CDR1 SGHVS, CDR2 FQNEAQ. CDR3 protein: CASSPGQGGNQPQHF. DNA for the CDR3: TGTGCCAGCAGCCCAGGACAAGGGGGCAATCAGCCCCAGCATTTT.

The chain joins TRBV5-4 to TRBJ2-1; perhaps TRBD2 as D (6 bases). Trimming pared 0 bases from V and 4 bases from J, leaving 8 bases between. Germline values: CDR1 SGHNT, CDR2 YYREEE (reference sequence). The CDR3 is 14 residues long. CDR3 in amino acids: CASSLVAGYNEQFF. In DNA form, the CDR3 reads TGTGCCAGCAGCTTGGTCGCGGGATACAATGAGCAGTTCTTC.

This chain joins TRBV4-1 and TRBJ1-3; TRBD1 aligns across 8 bases. The CDR3 is 17 amino acids. V shed 1 base, J shed 4 bases, and the junction held 9 bases outside the gene matches. Germline CDR1 reads MGHRA; CDR2 reads YSYEKL. For the CDR3, the DNA is TGCGCCAGCAGCCAAGCGACCTCGACAGGGGCAGGAAACACCATATATTTT. Amino acid sequence: CASSQATSTGAGNTIYF.

DNA for the CDR3: TGTGCCAGCAGTACCCCACAGATGAACACTGAAGCTTTCTTT. Its protein is CASSTPQMNTEAFF. This chain joins TRBV28 and TRBJ1-1, with unresolved D. Trimming took off 5 bases at V and 0 bases at J, with 10 bases between the two ends. This CDR3 region has 14 residues. Per the germline V gene, CDR1 is MDHEN and CDR2 is SYDVKM.

J is TRBJ1-2 and V is TRBV4-1; 7 bases map to TRBD1. Germline V CDR1 and CDR2: MGHRA, YSYEKL. V dropped 2 bases and J dropped 4; count of bases not matched to a gene: 10. The CDR3 is 16 amino acids. The CDR3 DNA follows: TGCGCCAGCAGCCAACCCGGGACAGCCGGGGGCTATGGCTACACCTTC. This translates into CASSQPGTAGGYGYTF.

The V and J genes are TRBV4-2 and TRBJ2-3; D might be TRBD1 (5 bases). Germline V lookup: CDR1 LGHNA, CDR2 YNFKEQ. The ends were cut back, 2 bases at V and 5 bases at J, with 23 bases in the middle. CDR3 size: 18 residues. The CDR3 sequence: CASSQRAQDRPGLDTQYF. The CDR3 DNA follows: TGTGCCAGCAGCCAAAGGGCACAGGACCGTCCGGGCTTAGATACGCAGTATTTT.

The chain employs TRBV29-1 and TRBJ1-2; 9 nucleotides line up with TRBD1. The CDR3 totals 13 residues. Looked up from germline, CDR1 is SQVTM and CDR2 is ANQGSEA. V trimming: 7 bases; J trimming: 4 bases; junction bases outside the gene matches: 7. CDR3 loop: CSAADRGGYGYTF. The CDR3 coding sequence is TGCAGCGCAGCGGACAGGGGCGGCTATGGCTACACCTTC.

This sequence joins TRBV6-6 and TRBJ1-1; TRBD1 is a possible D gene (5 bases). CDR1 and CDR2 (germline): MNHNY, SVGAGI (reference sequence). V was cut by 2 bases and J by 1 base, with 14 bases left in between. The CDR3 spans 16 residues. For the CDR3, the DNA is TGTGCCAGCAGTTACCGATCGGGGCGGGGGAACACTGAAGCTTTCTTT. This translates into CASSYRSGRGNTEAFF.

The rearrangement uses TRBV2 and TRBJ2-7, with 8 nucleotides matching TRBD1. The length of the CDR3 is 13 residues. The junction had 6 bases not matched to a gene; V was cut back by 5 bases and J by 6 bases. The germline gives CDR1 SNHLY, CDR2 FYNNEI. This chain's CDR3 is CASSRDRGREQYF. CDR3 sequence (DNA): TGTGCCAGCAGTCGTGACAGGGGACGCGAGCAGTACTTC.

The chain is built from TRBV7-8 and TRBJ1-4, with D perhaps matching TRBD1 (5 bases). CDR1 and CDR2 (germline): SGHVS, FQNEAQ. V was shortened by 6 bases and J by 5 bases, with 16 bases between the two germline ends. This CDR3 has 15 residues. Here the CDR3 reads CASSWTGGTNEKLFF. The DNA for the CDR3 is TGTGCCAGCAGTTGGACTGGGGGGACGAATGAAAAACTGTTTTTT. The full variable domain, rest sourced from reference TRBV7-8 and TRBJ1-4, is GAGVSQSPRYKVAKRGQDVALRCDPISGHVSLFWYQQALGQGPEFLTYFQNEAQLDKSGLPSDRFFAERPEGSVSTLKIQRTQQEDSAVYLCASSWTGGTNEKLFFGSGTQLSVL.

V is TRBV15 and J is TRBJ1-5, with D perhaps TRBD1 (5 bases). With 4 bases removed from V and 1 base from J, the gap between germline ends came to 11 bases. This CDR3 is 15 amino acids long. CDR1 is LNHNV, CDR2 YYDKDF, per germline (reference sequence). CDR3 sequence (DNA): TGTGCCACCAGCACCGGGGCGGGGAGCAATCAGCCCCAGCATTTT. This sequence encodes CATSTGAGSNQPQHF.

V usage is TRBV6-5 and J usage is TRBJ2-3; 9 positions match TRBD2. CDR1 is MNHEY and CDR2 is SVGAGI in the germline V gene. The J segment lost 2 bases and the V segment lost 11 bases, leaving 11 bases of the junction unmatched. There are 15 residues in the CDR3. The chain's CDR3 is CAARESGRTTDTQYF. CDR3 in DNA: TGTGCCGCACGGGAGAGCGGGAGGACCACAGATACGCAGTATTTT.

The chain employs TRBV19 and TRBJ2-7, with 9 bases aligning to TRBD1. This CDR3 spans 14 amino acids. V was pared by 7 bases and J by 3 bases, with 7 bases of the junction left unmatched. Germline assignment: CDR1 LNHDA and CDR2 SQIVND (reference sequence). The DNA of the CDR3 is TGTGCCAGTAACAAGGGACAGGGAATCTACGAGCAGTACTTC. Translating it yields CASNKGQGIYEQYF.

The J gene is TRBJ2-2, the V gene TRBV4-1, with TRBD1 matching 7 bases. CDR3 length: 15 amino acids. The trim removed 3 bases at V and 5 bases at J, leaving 6 bases unmatched. CDR1 and CDR2 from the germline V gene are MGHRA and YSYEKL. The CDR3 sequence: CASSQGTAWTGELFF. CDR3 in DNA: TGCGCCAGCAGCCAGGGGACAGCGTGGACCGGGGAGCTGTTTTTT.

The V gene is TRBV30, the J gene TRBJ2-7; 12 bases align to TRBD1. Germline lookup yields CDR1 GTSNPN and CDR2 SVGIG (reference sequence). This CDR3 has 15 residues. V gave up 1 base and J gave up 1 base; unmatched junction bases: 2. DNA of the CDR3: TGTGCCTGGAGTGGGGACAGGGGGCTGTCCTACGAGCAGTACTTC. This gives the protein CAWSGDRGLSYEQYF.

This chain links TRBV6-6 with TRBJ2-7; the D gene is possibly TRBD2 (6 bases). In germline, CDR1 is MNHNY, CDR2 SVGAGI (reference sequence). Trimming removed 8 bases at V and 5 bases at J, with 13 bases between. CDR3 length equals 12 residues. The CDR3 loop is CASHGGTHEQYF. In nucleotides, the CDR3 is TGTGCCAGCCATGGGGGGACCCACGAGCAGTACTTC.

The V gene is TRBV2, the J gene TRBJ2-5, with TRBD1 matching 9 bases. The germline gives CDR1 SNHLY, CDR2 FYNNEI. The CDR3 runs 12 residues. V gave up 9 bases and J gave up 5 bases; unmatched junction bases: 4. The chain's CDR3 is CASDGQGETQYF. The CDR3, as DNA: TGTGCCAGTGACGGACAGGGGGAGACCCAGTACTTC.